The clone carrying this T cell receptor (beta chain) was observed a single time. Generated by immunoSEQ multiplex PCR, the TCRdb table keeps only in-frame clones and is missing some. The table shows 75,000 to 95,000 clones, with about 88% occurring only once. This record comes from a study of T cell responses to AZD1222 COVID-19 vaccine. The TCR originated in an adult in good health. The starting material was peripheral blood, obtained on day 0 of AZD1222 vaccination.

CDR3: CASSPVDSGNTIYF. The CDR3 DNA reads TGTGCCAGCTCACCAGTAGACTCTGGAAACACCATATATTTT. This chain links TRBV18 with TRBJ1-3; D unclear. Trimming took 2 bases from V and 0 from J, leaving 5 bases between them. The germline V gene encodes CDR1 KGHSH and CDR2 LQKENI. The CDR3 contains 14 residues.